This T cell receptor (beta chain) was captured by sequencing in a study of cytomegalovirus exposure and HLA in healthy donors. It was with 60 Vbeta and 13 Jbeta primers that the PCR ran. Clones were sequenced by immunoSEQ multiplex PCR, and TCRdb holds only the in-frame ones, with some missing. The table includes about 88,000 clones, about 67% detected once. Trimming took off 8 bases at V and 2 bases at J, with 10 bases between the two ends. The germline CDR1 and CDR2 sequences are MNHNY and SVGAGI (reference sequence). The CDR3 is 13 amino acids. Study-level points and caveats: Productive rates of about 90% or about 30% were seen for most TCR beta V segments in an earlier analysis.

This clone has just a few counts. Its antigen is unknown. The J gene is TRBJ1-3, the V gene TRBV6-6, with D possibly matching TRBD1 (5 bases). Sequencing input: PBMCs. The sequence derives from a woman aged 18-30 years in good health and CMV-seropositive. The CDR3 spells CASSGRAGNTIYF. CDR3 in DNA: TGTGCCAGCTCAGGCAGGGCTGGAAACACCATATATTTT.